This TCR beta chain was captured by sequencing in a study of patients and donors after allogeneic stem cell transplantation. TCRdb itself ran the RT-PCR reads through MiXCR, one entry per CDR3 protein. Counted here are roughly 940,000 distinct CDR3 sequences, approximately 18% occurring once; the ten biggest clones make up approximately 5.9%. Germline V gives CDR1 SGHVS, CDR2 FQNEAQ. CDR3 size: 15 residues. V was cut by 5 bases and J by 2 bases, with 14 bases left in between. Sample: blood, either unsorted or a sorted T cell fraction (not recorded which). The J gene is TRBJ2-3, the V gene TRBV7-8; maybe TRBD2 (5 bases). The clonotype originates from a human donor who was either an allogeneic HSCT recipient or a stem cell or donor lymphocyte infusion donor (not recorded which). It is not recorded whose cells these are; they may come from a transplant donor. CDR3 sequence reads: CASSPGSGITDTQYF. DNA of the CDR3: TGTGCCAGCAGCCCGGGATCGGGGATCACAGATACGCAGTATTTT. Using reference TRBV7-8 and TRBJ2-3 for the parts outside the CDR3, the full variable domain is GAGVSQSPRYKVAKRGQDVALRCDPISGHVSLFWYQQALGQGPEFLTYFQNEAQLDKSGLPSDRFFAERPEGSVSTLKIQRTQQEDSAVYLCASSPGSGITDTQYFGPGTRLTVL.